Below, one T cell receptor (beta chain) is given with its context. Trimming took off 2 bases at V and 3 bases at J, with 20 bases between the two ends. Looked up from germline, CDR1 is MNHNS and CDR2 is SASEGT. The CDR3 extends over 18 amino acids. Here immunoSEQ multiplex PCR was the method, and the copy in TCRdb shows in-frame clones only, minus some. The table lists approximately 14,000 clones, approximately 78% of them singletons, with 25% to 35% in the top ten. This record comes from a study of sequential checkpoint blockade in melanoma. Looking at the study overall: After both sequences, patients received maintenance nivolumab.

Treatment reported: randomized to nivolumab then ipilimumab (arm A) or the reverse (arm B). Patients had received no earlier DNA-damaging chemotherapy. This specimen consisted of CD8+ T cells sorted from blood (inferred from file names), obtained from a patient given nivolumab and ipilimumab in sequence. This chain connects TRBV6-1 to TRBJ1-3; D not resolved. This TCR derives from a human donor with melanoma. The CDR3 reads CASSENWRVVARGNTIYF. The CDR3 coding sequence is TGTGCCAGCAGTGAAAACTGGAGGGTCGTGGCTCGTGGAAACACCATATATTTT.